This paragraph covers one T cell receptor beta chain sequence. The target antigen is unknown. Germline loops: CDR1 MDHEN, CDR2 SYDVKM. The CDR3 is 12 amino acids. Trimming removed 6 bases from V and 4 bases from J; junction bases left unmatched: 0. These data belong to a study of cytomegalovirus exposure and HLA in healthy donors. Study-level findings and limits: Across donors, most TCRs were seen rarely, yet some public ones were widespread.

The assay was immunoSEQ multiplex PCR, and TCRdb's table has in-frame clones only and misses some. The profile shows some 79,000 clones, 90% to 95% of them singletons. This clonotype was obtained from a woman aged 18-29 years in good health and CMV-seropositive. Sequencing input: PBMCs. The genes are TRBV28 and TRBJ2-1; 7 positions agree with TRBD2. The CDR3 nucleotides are TGTGCCAGCAGGGGGGGGTACAATGAGCAGTTCTTC. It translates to CASRGGYNEQFF.